These 27 T cell receptor beta chains originate from one sample sequenced in a study of CD8 T cells in ankylosing spondylitis. TCRdb reprocessed the 5' RACE reads with MiXCR, giving one entry per CDR3 protein. The sample lists around 250,000 distinct CDR3 sequences; around 11% were seen once. The material sequenced was blood, either unsorted or a sorted T cell fraction (not recorded which). The receptor set was obtained from a male donor with ankylosing spondylitis or in good health (not recorded which).

This chain joins TRBV12-3 or TRBV12-4 and TRBJ1-4; D may be TRBD1 (6 bases). V was pared by 6 bases and J by 7 bases, with 21 bases between. The CDR3 runs to 16 residues. The CDR3 DNA sequence: TGTGCCAGCAGGCCCCGGGGCGGGGGCGAGAGTGAAAAACTGTTTTTT. Its translation: CASRPRGGGESEKLFF.

This clonotype was seen many times. The chain uses TRBV28 and TRBJ2-4; TRBD1 aligns across 11 bases. This CDR3 region has 16 residues. The V and J ends lost 7 bases and 3 bases, in that order; junction bases with no gene match: 8. CDR1 is MDHEN, CDR2 SYDVKM, per germline. The CDR3 nucleotides read TGTGCCAGCATGGCCCGGGGACAGGGGGTCAAAAACATTCAGTACTTC. Its protein product is CASMARGQGVKNIQYF.

There are many counts of this clonotype. The J gene is TRBJ2-1, the V gene TRBV5-1, with TRBD2 identical over 9 bases. The trim removed 4 bases at V and 0 bases at J, leaving 5 bases unmatched. From germline, CDR1 is SGHRS and CDR2 YFSETQ. CDR3 length equals 16 residues. The CDR3 coding sequence is TGCGCCAGCAGCCTTAGCGGGAGCTTCTCCTACAATGAGCAGTTCTTC. Its protein is CASSLSGSFSYNEQFF.

This clonotype was recorded many times. This chain joins TRBV10-3 and TRBJ2-7; 8 bases are shared with TRBD1. The CDR3 has 13 amino acids. V dropped 6 bases and J dropped 5; count of bases not matched to a gene: 6. Germline CDR1 is ENHRY and CDR2 is SYGVKD. CDR3 sequence (DNA): TGTGCCATCAGGACAGGGGATATCAACGAGCAGTACTTC. Amino acid sequence: CAIRTGDINEQYF.

This clonotype was seen many times. The chain is built from TRBV20-1 and TRBJ1-2; D is unclear. The V gene lost 4 bases and the J gene lost 4 bases, with 19 bases spanning the gap. Germline CDR1 is DFQATT and CDR2 is SNEGSKA (reference sequence). CDR3 length equals 15 residues. CDR3 in amino acids: CSAKPITGTVYGYTF. The DNA for the CDR3 is TGCAGTGCTAAGCCAATTACGGGCACCGTCTATGGCTACACCTTC.

Ten or more counts support this clonotype. This chain connects TRBV20-1 to TRBJ1-4; tentatively, D is TRBD1 (6 bases). With 6 bases removed from V and 8 bases from J, the gap between germline ends came to 13 bases. The CDR3 has 12 residues. Germline CDR1 reads DFQATT; CDR2 reads SNEGSKA (reference sequence). The CDR3 region has the DNA TGCAGTGCCCTTGGGACATCCGAAAAACTGTTTTTT. Translating gives CSALGTSEKLFF.

This clonotype was detected ten times or more. The V gene is TRBV6-6, the J gene TRBJ1-5; D gene ambiguous. The V and J ends lost 8 bases and 3 bases respectively, with 8 bases between them. Per the germline V gene, CDR1 is MNHNY and CDR2 is SVGAGI (reference sequence). The CDR3 totals 12 residues. CDR3 protein: CASSTPNQPQHF. The CDR3 nucleotides are TGTGCCAGCTCCACTCCCAATCAGCCCCAGCATTTT.

This chain uses TRBV11-2 with TRBJ1-2; no firm D call. V lost 3 bases to trimming and J lost 7 bases, with 12 bases between them. CDR1 is SGHAT and CDR2 is FQNNGV in the germline V gene. This CDR3 region has 13 residues. The CDR3 here is CASSLGFGSGYTF. In DNA, the CDR3 is TGTGCCAGCAGCTTGGGGTTTGGGTCTGGCTACACCTTC.

The chain is built from TRBV12-3 or TRBV12-4 and TRBJ2-2; 7 bases are shared with TRBD1. The CDR3 loop spans 16 amino acids. J was trimmed by 4 bases and V by 3 bases; bases with no gene match: 8. The CDR3 DNA is TGTGCCAGCAGTTTTGTGACAGGGAGAGTCACCGGGGAGCTGTTTTTT. It yields the protein CASSFVTGRVTGELFF.

In the case of this clonotype: A much larger clone is a single base away; this may be a read error. The chain employs TRBV3-1 and TRBJ1-1; TRBD1 might be the D (5 bases). This CDR3 is built from 15 residues. Germline V lookup: CDR1 LGHDT, CDR2 YNNKEL (reference sequence). The DNA for the CDR3 is TGTGCCTGCAGCCACCGGCGGGGCCAGAACACTGAAGCTTTCTTT. Amino acids: CACSHRRGQNTEAFF. Based on the CDR3 plus reference TRBV3-1 and TRBJ1-1, the full variable domain is DTAVSQTPKYLVTQMGNDKSIKCEQNLGHDTMYWYKQDSKKFLKIMFSYNNKELIINETVPNRFSPKSPDKAHLNLHINSLELGDSAVYFCACSHRRGQNTEAFFGQGTRLTVV.

Many counts were recorded for this clonotype. CDR3 region: CASSLEVTEIFYGYTF. As DNA, the CDR3 is TGTGCCAGCAGCTTAGAGGTGACAGAGATTTTCTATGGCTACACCTTC. The V call is TRBV7-8, the J call TRBJ1-2, with D tentatively TRBD1 (5 bases). Per germline, CDR1 SGHVS and CDR2 FQNEAQ. This CDR3 contains 16 residues. Trimming removed 1 base at V and 4 bases at J, with 16 bases between.

This clonotype was observed at least ten times. V usage is TRBV12-3 or TRBV12-4 and J usage is TRBJ2-2; D is undetermined. With 3 bases removed from V and 5 bases from J, the gap between germline ends came to 7 bases. CDR3 size: 13 residues. CDR3 residues: CASSFPGTGELFF. As DNA, the CDR3 is TGTGCCAGCAGTTTCCCCGGTACCGGGGAGCTGTTTTTT.

The table lists this clonotype with many counts. The V call is TRBV5-1, the J call TRBJ1-1; TRBD1 might be the D (5 bases). Deletions cut 5 bases from V and 4 bases from J, with 18 bases between. The CDR3 spans 15 residues. CDR1 and CDR2 (germline): SGHRS, YFSETQ. DNA for the CDR3: TGCGCCAGCAGTTTCCGGCAGGGTTTCTCCACTGAAGCTTTCTTT. Translation gives CASSFRQGFSTEAFF.

This clonotype was detected many times. V is TRBV20-1 and J is TRBJ1-1; D remains ambiguous. V lost 0 bases and J 3 bases, leaving 14 bases between the germline ends. CDR1 and CDR2 (germline): DFQATT, SNEGSKA (reference sequence). This CDR3 has 15 amino acids. DNA of the CDR3: TGCAGTGCTAGAGAGTTCGGCCAGAGGGACACTGAAGCTTTCTTT. This encodes CSAREFGQRDTEAFF.

The rearrangement uses TRBV11-1 and TRBJ2-7; possible D gene TRBD1, 5 bases. CDR1 is SGHAT, CDR2 FQDESV, per germline (reference sequence). V lost 2 bases and J lost 3, with 11 bases in between. CDR3 length equals 14 residues. The CDR3 coding sequence is TGTGCCAGCAGCTTATTGGGCAGGGACTACGAGCAGTACTTC. Its translation is CASSLLGRDYEQYF.

This rearrangement joins TRBV14 to TRBJ1-4; no clear D. Germline V lookup: CDR1 SGHDN, CDR2 FVKESK. Trimming shortened V by 3 bases and J by 3 bases, and 8 bases separated the two germline ends. This CDR3 has 14 amino acids. CDR3 in amino acids: CASSQARANEKLFF. Written as DNA, the CDR3 is TGTGCCAGCAGCCAGGCTCGCGCTAATGAAAAACTGTTTTTT.

The chain employs TRBV20-1 and TRBJ1-5, with 9 nucleotides matching TRBD1. The CDR3 spans 14 residues. Germline assignment: CDR1 DFQATT and CDR2 SNEGSKA (reference sequence). V trimming: 3 bases; J trimming: 5 bases; junction bases outside the gene matches: 5. The DNA of the CDR3 is TGCAGTGCTAGCCCCGGGACAGGGCATCAGCCCCAGCATTTT. It encodes CSASPGTGHQPQHF.

This clonotype was seen only a few times. The rearrangement links TRBV9 to TRBJ2-1, with 10 bases matching TRBD1. The CDR3 runs to 15 residues. Germline loops: CDR1 SGDLS, CDR2 YYNGEE. The J segment lost 7 bases and the V segment lost 4 bases, leaving 8 bases of the junction unmatched. The CDR3 region has the DNA TGTGCCAGCAGCCCGACAGGGGGCGCGGAAAATGAGCAGTTCTTC. This codes for CASSPTGGAENEQFF.

The table lists this clonotype with many counts. The chain couples TRBV12-3 or TRBV12-4 to TRBJ1-6; 7 positions agree with TRBD1. V shed 3 bases, J shed 9 bases, and the junction held 11 bases outside the gene matches. This CDR3 region has 16 residues. The CDR3 here is CASSFEIGTGVSPLHF. CDR3 bases: TGTGCCAGCAGTTTTGAAATTGGAACAGGGGTTTCACCCCTCCACTTT.

The rearrangement joins TRBV5-4 to TRBJ2-3; D might be TRBD1 (6 bases). Germline V gene sequence: CDR1 SGHNT, CDR2 YYREEE (reference sequence). The ends were cut back, 0 bases at V and 4 bases at J, with 18 bases in the middle. The CDR3 runs to 17 residues. CDR3 sequence (DNA): TGTGCCAGCAGCTTGGTCCAAAGAGGCAGGGGAGCAGATACGCAGTATTTT. It encodes CASSLVQRGRGADTQYF.

This clonotype was seen at least ten times. DNA of the CDR3: TGTGCCAGCAGCGGGGAGTCAGGGGACTATGGCTACACCTTC. Residues: CASSGESGDYGYTF. V and J are TRBV9 and TRBJ1-2; TRBD1 is a possible D gene (6 bases). CDR3 length: 14 amino acids. CDR1 SGDLS and CDR2 YYNGEE come from the germline V gene. V was clipped by 3 bases and J by 3 bases, with 12 bases between them.

The sample holds many counts of this clonotype. V is TRBV7-2 and J is TRBJ1-1; 12 positions match TRBD1. J lost 1 base, V lost 2 bases, and 2 bases had no gene match. CDR1 and CDR2 (germline): SGHTA, FQGNSA. The length of the CDR3 is 16 residues. The CDR3 bases are TGTGCCAGCAGCTTACTGGGACAGGGGGCGAACACTGAAGCTTTCTTT. Its protein is CASSLLGQGANTEAFF.

This chain links TRBV6-1 with TRBJ2-7, with D possibly matching TRBD1 (7 bases). V was clipped by 2 bases and J by 3 bases, with 14 bases between them. Germline assignment: CDR1 MNHNS and CDR2 SASEGT. The CDR3 extends over 15 amino acids. CDR3 region: CASSEFRGALYEQYF. The CDR3 region has the DNA TGTGCCAGCAGTGAATTCAGGGGGGCCCTCTACGAGCAGTACTTC.

This clonotype occurred a few times. The V and J genes are TRBV27 and TRBJ2-2; 8 bases fit TRBD2. Trimming at V came to 1 base and at J to 7 bases, leaving 8 bases not matched to a gene. From germline, CDR1 is MNHEY and CDR2 SMNVEV (reference sequence). The CDR3 is made up of 16 amino acids. CDR3 in DNA: TGTGCCAGCAGTTTATTCTCGGGGGGGCGCGGCGGGGAGCTGTTTTTT. This sequence encodes CASSLFSGGRGGELFF.

The chain employs TRBV2 and TRBJ2-1, with 10 bases matching TRBD2. V gave up 3 bases and J gave up 10 bases; unmatched junction bases: 9. The CDR3 length is 15 residues. Germline assignment: CDR1 SNHLY and CDR2 FYNNEI. The CDR3 here is CASSEVAGGYAEQFF. The CDR3 DNA is TGTGCCAGCAGTGAGGTAGCGGGGGGCTACGCGGAGCAGTTCTTC. Based on the CDR3 plus reference TRBV2 and TRBJ2-1, the full variable domain is EPEVTQTPSHQVTQMGQEVILRCVPISNHLYFYWYRQILGQKVEFLVSFYNNEISEKSEIFDDQFSVERPDGSNFTLKIRSTKLEDSAMYFCASSEVAGGYAEQFFGPGTRLTVL.

This clonotype was seen only a few times. The chain links TRBV4-1 to TRBJ2-7, with a tentative D call TRBD1 (5 bases). CDR3 length: 15 residues. With 1 base removed from V and 1 base from J, the gap between germline ends came to 11 bases. Germline V lookup: CDR1 MGHRA, CDR2 YSYEKL. The CDR3 nucleotides are TGCGCCAGCAGCCAAGGGCAGGCAGGGTCCTACGAGCAGTACTTC. Translated, it gives CASSQGQAGSYEQYF.

The CDR3 sequence: CAISDLTSGKYNEQFF. The CDR3 nucleotides are TGTGCCATCAGTGATCTGACTAGCGGAAAGTACAATGAGCAGTTCTTC. The chain is built from TRBV10-3 and TRBJ2-1; 9 bases match TRBD2. CDR1 and CDR2 from the germline V gene are ENHRY and SYGVKD. The CDR3 is made up of 16 amino acids. Trimming at V came to 3 bases and at J to 4 bases, leaving 7 bases not matched to a gene.